Sequencing of this TCR beta chain was carried out in a study of T cells in Graves' hyperthyroidism and ophthalmopathy. This clonotype has ten or more counts. What it recognizes is unknown. This CDR3 has 14 residues. Trimming shortened V by 6 bases and J by 3 bases, and 14 bases separated the two germline ends. Whole-study results and caveats: Ophthalmopathy could be told apart from stable hyperthyroidism with a 13 V-J model. Ophthalmopathy onset followed model prediction by a median roughly 6 months.

Amplified regions were TCR beta CDR3 sequences from RNA transcripts. Primed by the HTBI set, a first-round RT-PCR was run on the TCR CDR3. TCRdb recomputed calls from the multiplex PCR reads with MiXCR, one row per CDR3 protein. There are about 360,000 distinct CDR3 sequences in the sample; just under 25% occur only once, and 73% lies in the top ten. The sequenced sample was blood. This clonotype was obtained from a man between 45 and 60 years old with Graves' hyperthyroidism. V is TRBV12-3 or TRBV12-4 and J is TRBJ1-2, with D tentatively TRBD1 (6 bases). The CDR3 spells CASSPYRVDYGYTF. The CDR3 nucleotides read TGTGCCAGCAGCCCCTACAGGGTTGACTATGGCTACACCTTC.